Detailed here is one TCR beta chain. Its antigen remains unknown. This sample was taken from a study of T cell responses to AZD1222 COVID-19 vaccine. Points from the study as a whole: Most donors were white British and more were female, and clonal diversity was possibly underestimated.

This CDR3 region has 13 residues. Germline lookup yields CDR1 SQVTM and CDR2 ANQGSEA. Trimming left V 4 bases short and J 2 bases short, with 8 bases between. Profiling relied on immunoSEQ multiplex PCR, and the TCRdb table lists in-frame clones only, not all of them. Here the sample spans approximately 93,000 clones, 70% to 90% being singletons. V usage is TRBV29-1 and J usage is TRBJ1-4; D is unresolved. The receptor was derived from an adult who received the AZD1222 COVID-19 vaccine. The source material was peripheral blood, sampled 28 days after the second AZD1222 dose. The DNA of the CDR3 is TGCAGCGTTGTAGGACGGACTAATGAAAAACTGTTTTTT. It codes for CSVVGRTNEKLFF.